A single sample is the source of the 20 T cell receptor beta chains below, sequenced in a study of radiation and T cells in renal cell carcinoma (dated by TCRdb to between 2020 and 2021). Read against the paper, the sample's time point label means: blood 4 weeks post-SBRT, at nephrectomy. In light of the paper, this sample's treatment or condition label describes: 15 Gy SBRT to primary tumor, nephrectomy 4 weeks later. The library was produced with the immunoSEQ multiplex PCR assay. What TCRdb holds here is the immuneACCESS table cut down to in-frame rearrangements. Part of the clones is not present; checked against another copy, under half of the missing clones reflect an unresolved V gene, and the others are unexplained. The sample data list around 140,000 clones, and 86% of these were observed just once. The ten largest account for over 15% of the sample. The sample was blood, taken from a patient whose treatment included radiotherapy and nephrectomy. Source of these receptors: a woman aged 50 to 60 with renal cell carcinoma.

The rearrangement links TRBV5-1 to TRBJ2-5, with 9 bases matching TRBD1. The CDR3 consists of 18 residues. Germline lookup yields CDR1 SGHRS and CDR2 YFSETQ. With 4 bases clipped from V and 10 bases from J, the junction kept 23 bases outside the gene matches. This CDR3 reads CASSLPGQGDPPLLGQYF. Here the CDR3 DNA reads TGCGCCAGCAGCCTCCCGGGACAGGGTGACCCTCCCCTTTTGGGCCAGTACTTC.

V and J are TRBV7-2 and TRBJ2-5; D unresolved. The CDR3 runs 12 residues. Germline-derived CDR1 and CDR2 are SGHTA and FQGNSA. The V end lost 1 base, the J end lost 7 bases, and 7 bases lay between the germline ends. The CDR3 coding sequence is TGTGCCAGCAGCTTAGGTTCATGGACCCAGTACTTC. Amino acid sequence: CASSLGSWTQYF.

V usage is TRBV5-1 and J usage is TRBJ2-1, with TRBD2 matching over 10 bases. CDR3 length equals 15 residues. J gave up 9 bases and V 7 bases, and 13 bases lay outside the gene matches. The germline CDR1 and CDR2 sequences are SGHRS and YFSETQ. The CDR3 DNA is TGCGCCAGCGGGGCTGGCTCTAGCGGGAGTGGTGAGCAGTTCTTC. It translates to CASGAGSSGSGEQFF.

The chain links TRBV4-3 to TRBJ2-7; TRBD2 matches at 7 bases. With V trimmed by 0 bases and J by 2 bases, 7 bases remained unmatched. The CDR3 consists of 16 residues. Germline values: CDR1 LGHNA, CDR2 YSLEER. The CDR3 region has the DNA TGCGCCAGCAGCCAAGAATTGGGGGGGTTGGCCTACGAGCAGTACTTC. It specifies CASSQELGGLAYEQYF.

The genes are TRBV27 and TRBJ1-6, with D possibly being TRBD1 (6 bases). The CDR3 has 15 residues. Trimming left V 4 bases short and J 2 bases short, with 9 bases between. Germline loops: CDR1 MNHEY, CDR2 SMNVEV (reference sequence). CDR3 DNA: TGTGCCAGCAGTTCCCAGGGGCCCTATAATTCACCCCTCCACTTT. Translation gives CASSSQGPYNSPLHF.

The chain combines TRBV19 with TRBJ1-6; D possibly corresponds to TRBD1 (5 bases). CDR1 LNHDA and CDR2 SQIVND come from the germline V gene (reference sequence). Trimming shortened V by 5 bases and J by 16 bases, and 21 bases separated the two germline ends. The CDR3 extends over 14 amino acids. The CDR3 is CASSSGTASSALHF. The CDR3 nucleotides are TGTGCCAGTAGTTCCGGGACGGCCAGTTCAGCTCTCCACTTT.

The gene calls are TRBV5-1 and TRBJ2-7; 8 bases fit TRBD2. V shed 1 base and J 6 bases; nucleotides not matched to a gene: 12. The CDR3 totals 16 residues. Germline V lookup: CDR1 SGHRS, CDR2 YFSETQ. The CDR3 spells CASSLRTGTRDSEQYF. CDR3 in DNA: TGCGCCAGCAGCTTGAGAACCGGGACTAGAGATTCCGAGCAGTACTTC.

This sequence joins TRBV27 and TRBJ1-1; the D gene is possibly TRBD1 (6 bases). This CDR3 region has 17 residues. Germline values: CDR1 MNHEY, CDR2 SMNVEV (reference sequence). Between the trimmed V and J ends, which lost 3 bases and 0 bases, there was a span of 17 bases. The CDR3 DNA reads as TGTGCCAGCAGTTTTAAAACAGGAGGGACACTGAACACTGAAGCTTTCTTT. It yields the protein CASSFKTGGTLNTEAFF.

The chain combines TRBV9 with TRBJ2-2; TRBD2 matches at 7 bases. CDR1 SGDLS and CDR2 YYNGEE come from the germline V gene. After removal of 5 bases from V and 0 bases from J, the junction contained 4 bases not matched to a gene. The CDR3 sequence is 15 residues long. The CDR3 loop reads CASSGAGANTGELFF. The DNA for the CDR3 is TGTGCCAGCAGTGGGGCGGGGGCGAACACCGGGGAGCTGTTTTTT.

The J gene is TRBJ1-4, the V gene TRBV25-1, with 8 bases identical to TRBD1. This CDR3 has 15 amino acids. With 6 bases clipped from V and 1 base from J, the junction kept 4 bases outside the gene matches. From germline, CDR1 is MGHDK and CDR2 SYGVNS. CDR3 DNA sequence: TGTGCCAGCAGACAACAGGGGGTAACTAATGAAAAACTGTTTTTT. Protein sequence: CASRQQGVTNEKLFF.

This clone came up a few times. This CDR3 is CASSPLDGYTF. Written as DNA, the CDR3 is TGTGCCAGCAGTCCGCTTGATGGCTACACCTTC. This chain links TRBV6-6 with TRBJ1-2; D uncertain. The V end was cut by 5 bases, the J end by 6 bases, with 7 bases between. The CDR3 runs 11 residues. Germline V CDR1 and CDR2: MNHNY, SVGAGI (reference sequence).

The chain links TRBV5-4 to TRBJ1-6; D is uncertain. Germline CDR1 is SGHNT and CDR2 is YYREEE (reference sequence). The V end was cut by 4 bases, the J end by 2 bases, with 7 bases between. The CDR3 totals 14 residues. The CDR3 DNA is TGTGCCAGCAGCGACGGGACCTATAATTCACCCCTCCACTTT. Residues: CASSDGTYNSPLHF.

V and J are TRBV7-2 and TRBJ2-4; TRBD2 matches at 7 bases. Germline V lookup: CDR1 SGHTA, CDR2 FQGNSA. CDR3 size: 14 residues. V trimming: 5 bases; J trimming: 1 base; junction bases outside the gene matches: 2. CDR3 in DNA: TGTGCCAGCAGCCTCGGGGGGGCCAAAAACATTCAGTACTTC. It specifies CASSLGGAKNIQYF.

This clone was recorded many times. This rearrangement joins TRBV11-2 to TRBJ1-1, with 7 bases aligning to TRBD1. In germline, CDR1 is SGHAT, CDR2 FQNNGV. The CDR3 consists of 15 residues. The V and J ends lost 6 bases and 0 bases, in that order; junction bases with no gene match: 7. CDR3: CASRQFDRVNTEAFF. CDR3 coding DNA: TGTGCCAGCAGACAATTCGACAGGGTGAACACTGAAGCTTTCTTT.

The chain is built from TRBV5-5 and TRBJ2-7; D gene unclear. CDR3 length: 12 amino acids. Per the germline V gene, CDR1 is SGHKS and CDR2 is YYEKEE (reference sequence). Trimming stripped 4 bases from V and 1 base from J, with 6 bases between. The CDR3 loop is CASSPQSYEQYF. The CDR3 DNA is TGTGCCAGCAGCCCCCAATCCTACGAGCAGTACTTC.

The J gene is TRBJ2-5, the V gene TRBV13, with 8 nucleotides matching TRBD2. CDR3 length: 16 residues. Germline-derived CDR1 and CDR2 are PRHDT and FYEKMQ (reference sequence). Germline trimming cut 4 bases from V and 1 base from J; bases unmatched to any gene: 8. CDR3 bases: TGTGCCAGCAGCTCCCTGGGCCTAGCGGGCCAAGAGACCCAGTACTTC. It codes for CASSSLGLAGQETQYF. Variable domain in full (rest from reference TRBV13 and TRBJ2-5): AAGVIQSPRHLIKEKRETATLKCYPIPRHDTVYWYQQGPGQDPQFLISFYEKMQSDKGSIPDRFSAQQFSDYHSELNMSSLELGDSALYFCASSSLGLAGQETQYFGPGTRLLVL.

This clone is a singleton in its sample. Other DNA sequences in the sample encode the same CDR3. This rearrangement joins TRBV9 to TRBJ2-2; D is unresolved. CDR3 length: 14 amino acids. The V end lost 0 bases, the J end lost 0 bases, and 3 bases lay between the germline ends. Per germline, CDR1 SGDLS and CDR2 YYNGEE. The CDR3 protein is CASSVVPNTGELFF. CDR3 bases: TGTGCCAGCAGCGTAGTCCCGAACACCGGGGAGCTGTTTTTT.

The V and J genes are TRBV27 and TRBJ2-3, with TRBD2 matching over 9 bases. The CDR3 is 17 residues long. Germline V gene sequence: CDR1 MNHEY, CDR2 SMNVEV (reference sequence). The V gene end was trimmed by 1 base and the J gene end by 0 bases; junction bases not matched to a gene: 5. The CDR3 here is CASSLWLAGTSTDTQYF. The CDR3 region has the DNA TGTGCCAGCAGTTTATGGCTAGCGGGGACTAGCACAGATACGCAGTATTTT.

The chain uses TRBV7-9 and TRBJ2-1, with 9 positions matching TRBD1. With 3 bases clipped from V and 6 bases from J, the junction kept 0 bases outside the gene matches. Looked up from germline, CDR1 is SEHNR and CDR2 is FQNEAQ (reference sequence). The CDR3 contains 13 residues. In DNA, the CDR3 is TGTGCCAGCAGCTTGACAGGGGGCAATGAGCAGTTCTTC. It encodes CASSLTGGNEQFF.

V is TRBV5-1 and J is TRBJ2-1; 10 positions match TRBD1. Germline CDR1 SGHRS, CDR2 YFSETQ. V dropped 7 bases and J dropped 8; count of bases not matched to a gene: 6. The CDR3 spans 13 residues. CDR3 DNA sequence: TGCGCCAGCGGGACAGGGGATTTCTATGAGCAGTTCTTC. The encoded protein is CASGTGDFYEQFF.